The rows below give T cell receptor beta chains drawn from one sample of a study of T cells in Graves' hyperthyroidism and ophthalmopathy. A single record per CDR3 protein comes from TCRdb applying MiXCR to the multiplex PCR reads. The sample lists 400,000 or so distinct CDR3 sequences; more than 13% were seen once. What was sequenced was blood. These receptors were taken from a middle-aged man with Graves' ophthalmopathy. The CDR3 runs from the conserved cysteine through the conserved F or W. A D gene is named only where the DNA matches it firmly. A clone size is listed for some rows: how often the clone was seen (once, few, many), or a class if it is expanded.

size	D	V	J	CDR3
few	TRBD1	TRBV10-3	TRBJ2-2	CAIRDRDLAGELFF
many	TRBD1	TRBV7-2	TRBJ2-7	CASSSDRVREQYF
NA	TRBD2	TRBV7-9	TRBJ2-5	CASSLGLAGEAETQYF
NA	NA	TRBV20-1	TRBJ2-3	CSARLGSSDTQYF
many	NA	TRBV20-1	TRBJ1-1	CSARRGPEAFF
NA	NA	TRBV7-9	NA	CASSPKGRNSYEQFF
few	NA	TRBV28	TRBJ2-2	CASSFVVGELFF
few	TRBD1	TRBV29-1	TRBJ2-2	CSVDKGATGELFF
many	NA	TRBV2	TRBJ2-3	CASSSGWIDTQYF
many	NA	TRBV20-1	TRBJ2-6	CSARYPITGANVLTF
many	NA	TRBV7-9	TRBJ2-1	CASSLVGARDEQFF
NA	NA	TRBV5-1	TRBJ2-5	CASSFTIDRRGETQYF
many	NA	TRBV5-1	TRBJ1-1	CASSWGRRNTEAFF
NA	TRBD2	TRBV6-5	TRBJ2-5	CASSYGLAGGGETEYF
NA	NA	TRBV10-3	TRBJ1-5	CAISESRGSNQPQHF
few	TRBD1	TRBV30	TRBJ2-7	CARRQGAINEQYF
NA	NA	TRBV7-9	TRBJ1-1	CASSIQGSRTEAFF
many	TRBD2	TRBV11-3	TRBJ2-1	CASSLVRGRVRYNEQFF
NA	TRBD2	TRBV7-2	TRBJ2-5	CASSSGGGETRYF
many	NA	TRBV3-1	TRBJ1-1	CASSQGSANTEAFF
many	NA	TRBV11-3	TRBJ2-3	CASSDPRGPSTDTQYF
many	NA	TRBV20-1	TRBJ2-3	CSAYTGDTQYF
many	NA	TRBV7-2	TRBJ2-5	CASSPQAIQETQYF
many	NA	TRBV29-1	TRBJ2-7	CSVMRDDHEQYF
many	NA	TRBV5-1	TRBJ2-3	CASSGPLESGTDTQYF
few	TRBD2	TRBV7-9	TRBJ2-5	CATQTGLAEPKETQYF
NA	NA	TRBV19	TRBJ1-5	CASSTGGYQPQHF
few	NA	TRBV24-1	TRBJ2-2	CATSDFGRTGELFF
many	TRBD2	TRBV3-1	TRBJ2-3	CASSRGTSGSGTDTQYF
many	TRBD2	TRBV27	TRBJ2-1	CASSLFGQGYGLAGSEQFF
many	TRBD1	TRBV7-7	TRBJ2-1	CASSYRQGSSYNEQFF